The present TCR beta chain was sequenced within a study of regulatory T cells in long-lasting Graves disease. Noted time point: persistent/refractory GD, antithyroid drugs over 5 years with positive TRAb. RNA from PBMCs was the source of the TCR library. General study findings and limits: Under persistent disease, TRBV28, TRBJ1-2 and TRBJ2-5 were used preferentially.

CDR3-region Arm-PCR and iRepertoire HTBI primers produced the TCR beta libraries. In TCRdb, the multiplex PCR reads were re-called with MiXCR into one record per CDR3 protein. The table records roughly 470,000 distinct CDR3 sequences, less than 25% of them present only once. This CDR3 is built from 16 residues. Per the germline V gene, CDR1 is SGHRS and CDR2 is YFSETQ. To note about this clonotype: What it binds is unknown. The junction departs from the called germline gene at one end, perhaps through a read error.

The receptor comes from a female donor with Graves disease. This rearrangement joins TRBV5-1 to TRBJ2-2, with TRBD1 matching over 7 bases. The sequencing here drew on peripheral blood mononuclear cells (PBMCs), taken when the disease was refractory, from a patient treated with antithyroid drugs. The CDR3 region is CASSPVGQPNTGELFF. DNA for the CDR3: TGTGCCAGCAGCCCCGTGGGACAGCCAAACACCGGGGAGCTGTTTTTT.